The sequence of this T cell receptor beta chain was determined in a study of blood T cell repertoires in COVID-19. The germline V gene encodes CDR1 SGHTA and CDR2 FQGNSA. V lost 2 bases to trimming and J lost 6 bases, with 14 bases between them. The CDR3 totals 15 residues. Method: immunoSEQ multiplex PCR; TCRdb's copy keeps in-frame clones and lacks some. The sample lists 95,000 or so clones; 80% to 90% were seen once. This clone has just a few counts. The specimen was peripheral blood. This sequence was found in a man older than 75 with COVID-19, enrolled during active disease. The rearrangement links TRBV7-2 to TRBJ1-5, with a possible D match to TRBD1 (5 bases). Here the CDR3 DNA reads TGTGCCAGCAGCTTAAGGGATGGGGGGGGTCAGCCCCAGCATTTT. Amino acid sequence: CASSLRDGGGQPQHF.